The 20 T cell receptor beta chains below come from one sample, sequenced in a study of molecular identifiers for immune sequencing clone quantification. MiXCR, run by TCRdb on the PCR reads, gives a single entry per CDR3 protein. The table includes approximately 500,000 distinct CDR3 sequences, about 25% detected once. The specimen sequenced was naive CD8+ T cells from blood, with Jurkat cell RNA spiked in. Subset of the sample: FACS-sorted CD8+CD4-CCR7+CD45RA+ naive T cells. These receptors were obtained from a human donor in good health. Some libraries in this study had Jurkat cell RNA spiked in.

The CDR3 DNA reads TGTGCCACCAGTGACTCACCGGGACTAGCGGGTAGCACAGATACGCAGTATTTT. Translated, it gives CATSDSPGLAGSTDTQYF. J is TRBJ2-3 and V is TRBV24-1; TRBD2 matches at 12 bases. This CDR3 spans 18 amino acids. V gave up 4 bases and J gave up 0 bases; unmatched junction bases: 7. From germline, CDR1 is KGHDR and CDR2 SFDVKD.

The chain uses TRBV20-1 and TRBJ2-7; 10 nucleotides agree with TRBD1. The CDR3 extends over 17 amino acids. Per germline, CDR1 DFQATT and CDR2 SNEGSKA (reference sequence). J gave up 5 bases and V 5 bases, and 18 bases lay outside the gene matches. CDR3 in amino acids: CSAFGPKTGTGAHEQYF. The CDR3 DNA follows: TGCAGTGCTTTTGGGCCTAAGACCGGGACAGGGGCCCACGAGCAGTACTTC.

Details on this clonotype: The junction differs from germline at one of its ends, possibly a read error. The chain employs TRBV13 and TRBJ2-6; possibly TRBD2 for D (5 bases). Per germline, CDR1 PRHDT and CDR2 FYEKMQ (reference sequence). The CDR3 is 13 amino acids. This CDR3 reads CASSARDFNALTF. The CDR3 nucleotides are TGTGCCAGCAGCGCCCGGGATTTCAACGCCCTGACTTTC.

This clonotype was counted a few times. This chain uses TRBV5-5 with TRBJ2-2; 7 nucleotides line up with TRBD2. Germline values: CDR1 SGHKS, CDR2 YYEKEE (reference sequence). V shed 1 base and J 3 bases; nucleotides not matched to a gene: 6. This CDR3 has 16 residues. DNA of the CDR3: TGTGCCAGCAGCTTGCCGGGGGGAGTATACACCGGGGAGCTGTTTTTT. Amino acid sequence: CASSLPGGVYTGELFF. Complete variable domain (other parts from reference TRBV5-5 and TRBJ2-2): DAGVTQSPTHLIKTRGQQVTLRCSPISGHKSVSWYQQVLGQGPQFIFQYYEKEERGRGNFPDRFSARQFPNYSSELNVNALLLGDSALYLCASSLPGGVYTGELFFGEGSRLTVL.

The V call is TRBV19, the J call TRBJ2-2, with D possibly being TRBD1 (7 bases). CDR3 length equals 16 residues. Trimming left V 5 bases short and J 2 bases short, with 15 bases between. Germline V lookup: CDR1 LNHDA, CDR2 SQIVND (reference sequence). The CDR3: CASSPHRGGNTGELFF. CDR3 sequence (DNA): TGTGCCAGTAGTCCCCACAGGGGAGGAAACACCGGGGAGCTGTTTTTT.

The chain has TRBV4-3 and TRBJ2-7; D ambiguous. The germline V gene encodes CDR1 LGHNA and CDR2 YSLEER. The CDR3 extends over 13 amino acids. V gave up 3 bases and J gave up 6 bases, with 12 bases separating them. The chain's CDR3 is CASSQVLESEQYF. The CDR3 nucleotides read TGCGCCAGCAGCCAGGTGTTGGAGTCCGAGCAGTACTTC.

This clonotype was seen ten or more times. The V call is TRBV25-1, the J call TRBJ1-1, with TRBD1 as a possible D gene (5 bases). The V and J ends lost 11 bases and 4 bases respectively, with 14 bases between them. The CDR3 length is 12 residues. From germline, CDR1 is MGHDK and CDR2 SYGVNS. This CDR3 is CASKTGGTEAFF. DNA of the CDR3: TGTGCCTCGAAGACGGGGGGCACTGAAGCTTTCTTT.

This clonotype was picked up many times. This chain links TRBV4-1 with TRBJ2-1, with 9 nucleotides matching TRBD2. Trimming at V came to 4 bases and at J to 4 bases, leaving 14 bases not matched to a gene. This CDR3 has 18 residues. Germline CDR1 reads MGHRA; CDR2 reads YSYEKL. The CDR3 loop reads CASSPSGAGGQGYNEQFF. CDR3 nucleotides: TGCGCCAGCAGCCCCTCAGGGGCGGGGGGGCAGGGTTACAATGAGCAGTTCTTC.

The sample holds many counts of this clonotype. The chain employs TRBV12-5 and TRBJ2-3; TRBD1 is a possible D gene (5 bases). CDR1 and CDR2 from the germline V gene are LGHNT and FRNRAP. Trimming pared 3 bases from V and 0 bases from J, leaving 13 bases between. There are 16 residues in the CDR3. The CDR3 reads CASGFSTDTSTDTQYF. In DNA, the CDR3 is TGTGCTAGTGGTTTCTCGACGGACACTAGCACAGATACGCAGTATTTT. The entire variable domain, with the rest obtained from reference TRBV12-5 and TRBJ2-3, is as follows: DARVTQTPRHKVTEMGQEVTMRCQPILGHNTVFWYRQTMMQGLELLAYFRNRAPLDDSGMPKDRFSAEMPDATLATLKIQPSEPRDSAVYFCASGFSTDTSTDTQYFGPGTRLTVL.

This clonotype was found a few times. The chain employs TRBV4-3 and TRBJ1-3; D ambiguous. The CDR3 spans 16 residues. Germline-derived CDR1 and CDR2 are LGHNA and YSLEER. The V and J ends lost 0 bases and 0 bases respectively, with 9 bases between them. The CDR3 DNA reads as TGCGCCAGCAGCCAAGATCCAGCGAGCTCTGGAAACACCATATATTTT. Translation: CASSQDPASSGNTIYF.

The chain recombines TRBV2 with TRBJ2-6; D remains ambiguous. The CDR3 loop spans 17 amino acids. The V and J ends lost 3 bases and 0 bases respectively, with 12 bases between them. Germline V gives CDR1 SNHLY, CDR2 FYNNEI. In DNA, the CDR3 is TGTGCCAGCAGTGATGGTTATTTGGGCTCTGGGGCCAACGTCCTGACTTTC. This gives the protein CASSDGYLGSGANVLTF.

Concerning this clonotype itself: This sequence may be a read error, since a much larger clone differs from it by one base. The chain carries TRBV7-2 and TRBJ2-3, with D possibly being TRBD1 (5 bases). The CDR3 spans 16 residues. Germline CDR1 is SGHTA and CDR2 is FQGNSA. The CDR3 loop is CASRLVARQSTDTQYF. In nucleotides, the CDR3 is TGTGCCAGCCGCTTAGTAGCAAGACAGAGCACAGATACGCAGTATTTT.

Comment on this clonotype: This CDR3 fails to terminate in the conserved phenylalanine or tryptophan, so it likely reflects a read error. The rearrangement links TRBV27 to TRBJ2-7, with TRBD2 matching over 8 bases. Trimming took 3 bases from V and 6 from J; bases not matched to a gene: 10. Germline CDR1 is MNHEY and CDR2 is SMNVEV (reference sequence). The CDR3 has 15 residues. CDR3 sequence: CASSFMAGGVLEQYL. CDR3 DNA: TGTGCCAGCAGTTTCATGGCGGGAGGAGTTCTCGAGCAGTACCTC.

In its sample, this clonotype was seen many times. The chain combines TRBV29-1 with TRBJ1-1, with no clear D. CDR1 is SQVTM, CDR2 ANQGSEA, per germline. V gave up 6 bases and J gave up 3 bases, with 14 bases separating them. This CDR3 is built from 13 residues. The CDR3: CSVRPTGDTEAFF. CDR3 bases: TGCAGCGTAAGACCCACTGGAGACACTGAAGCTTTCTTT.

In this sample, this clonotype turned up a few times. This sequence joins TRBV5-6 and TRBJ2-3, with D unclear. V was shortened by 5 bases and J by 0 bases, with 13 bases between the two germline ends. Per the germline V gene, CDR1 is SGHDT and CDR2 is YYEEEE. The CDR3 totals 15 residues. As DNA, the CDR3 is TGTGCCAGCAGACCCATAGTCCAGAGCACAGATACGCAGTATTTT. Residues: CASRPIVQSTDTQYF.

This clonotype was found a few times. The chain carries TRBV11-2 and TRBJ2-3, with 13 bases identical to TRBD2. Germline lookup yields CDR1 SGHAT and CDR2 FQNNGV. The CDR3 runs 17 residues. J lost 5 bases, V lost 4 bases, and 9 bases had no gene match. The CDR3 spells CASSYTGTSGNQDTQYF. Written as DNA, the CDR3 is TGTGCCAGCAGCTACACCGGGACTAGCGGGAATCAAGATACGCAGTATTTT. Looking up the rest from reference TRBV11-2 and TRBJ2-3 gives the full variable domain: EAGVAQSPRYKIIEKRQSVAFWCNPISGHATLYWYQQILGQGPKLLIQFQNNGVVDDSQLPKDRFSAERLKGVDSTLKIQPAKLEDSAVYLCASSYTGTSGNQDTQYFGPGTRLTVL.

Ten or more counts support this clonotype. The chain has TRBV30 and TRBJ2-6; D uncertain. Germline CDR1 is GTSNPN and CDR2 is SVGIG (reference sequence). Trimming took 0 bases from V and 3 from J, leaving 9 bases between them. The CDR3 contains 15 residues. The CDR3 protein is CAWSVWRYGANVLTF. The CDR3 nucleotides read TGTGCCTGGAGTGTTTGGCGGTATGGGGCCAACGTCCTGACTTTC.

J is TRBJ1-4 and V is TRBV19, with D hard to call. V was pared by 10 bases and J by 13 bases, with 16 bases between. The V gene's germline CDR1 is LNHDA and CDR2 SQIVND (reference sequence). The CDR3 contains 11 residues. The CDR3 protein is CATGPKIGLFF. The CDR3 nucleotides are TGTGCCACCGGACCGAAGATTGGACTGTTTTTT.

The chain has TRBV4-3 and TRBJ2-7, with no clear D. Germline CDR1 reads LGHNA; CDR2 reads YSLEER. The CDR3 spans 15 residues. The germline V and J ends were trimmed by 4 bases and 1 base, with 14 bases remaining between them. The DNA of the CDR3 is TGCGCCAGCAGCCTGGACGTAGGCCCGTCCTACGAGCAGTACTTC. It yields the protein CASSLDVGPSYEQYF.

Only a few counts were recorded for this clonotype. The chain carries TRBV20-1 and TRBJ2-7; D uncertain. Looked up from germline, CDR1 is DFQATT and CDR2 is SNEGSKA (reference sequence). The CDR3 is 16 residues long. Trimming removed 6 bases at V and 0 bases at J, with 21 bases between. As DNA, the CDR3 is TGCAGTGCCCCACCCCCAGGCGGAGTGCCCTCCTACGAGCAGTACTTC. This codes for CSAPPPGGVPSYEQYF.